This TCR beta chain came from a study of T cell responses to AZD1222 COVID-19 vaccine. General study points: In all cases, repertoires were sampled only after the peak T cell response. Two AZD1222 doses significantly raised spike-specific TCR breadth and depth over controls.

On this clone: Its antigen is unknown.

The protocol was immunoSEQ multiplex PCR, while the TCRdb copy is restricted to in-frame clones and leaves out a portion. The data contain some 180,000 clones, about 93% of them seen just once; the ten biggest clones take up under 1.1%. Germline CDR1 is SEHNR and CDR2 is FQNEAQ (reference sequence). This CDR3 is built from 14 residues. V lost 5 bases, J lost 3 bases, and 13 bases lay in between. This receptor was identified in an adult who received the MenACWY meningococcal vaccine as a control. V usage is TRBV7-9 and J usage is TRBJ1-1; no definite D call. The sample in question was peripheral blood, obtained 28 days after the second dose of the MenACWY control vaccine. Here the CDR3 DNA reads TGTGCCAGCAGCCTGGACGGTTGGGACACTGAAGCTTTCTTT. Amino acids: CASSLDGWDTEAFF.